The subject of this entry is one TCR beta chain. The specificity of this receptor is unknown. Per-base quality was not reported, and no clone a single base away is much larger than it. This sample was taken from a study of beta chain features in type 1 diabetes (dated by TCRdb to 2016 to 2018). With respect to the entire study: Patients and healthy donors did not differ in mean age, gender distribution, total cell number or subset yield. A total of about 100,000,000 sorted cells were examined across all samples, and RNA yield correlated strongly with the number of cells per subset. The study compared the TCRB repertoires of sorted circulating CD4+ T cell subsets in recently diagnosed type 1 diabetes patients with those in matched healthy donors. Naive and central memory subsets were obtained from all 30 or so donors, but regulatory and stem cell-like memory subsets were isolated from only 8 patients and 8 healthy donors. Broad study findings and their caveats: Shorter templates might have been favored by PCR, but patient and control samples were amplified and corrected together, so both groups would have been affected equally by any skew. Because cDNA was sequenced instead of genomic DNA, highly expressing activated cells could be over-represented, though the groups showed no difference in activation or CD3 levels. Fewer insertions and more nucleotide deletions at VDJ recombination sites were observed in patients with type 1 diabetes, implying thymic rearrangement abnormalities. Only small numbers of individuals were included in the HLA sub-analyses, which left unresolved whether HLA type had any influence on TCRB rearrangement. Type 1 diabetes patients showed a moderate but significant shortening of TCRB CDR3 length in all four CD4+ subsets. Naive, central memory and regulatory TCRB repertoires appeared to be more alike among patients than among healthy donors.

The V and J ends are trimmed by 3 bases and 6 bases, leaving 15 bases between them. Per the germline V gene (reference sequence), SEHNR is the CDR1 and FQNEAQ is the CDR2. The CDR3 runs 15 residues from the cysteine to the phenylalanine. The entry retains the CDR3 DNA only, 45 bases that are in frame from base 1. Each donor gave one peripheral blood draw, averaging about 120 mL, which was collected into heparinised tubes. Naive, central memory, regulatory and stem cell-like memory CD4+ T cells were sorted on a BD FACSAria II using a panel including CD45RO, CCR7, CD25, CD127, CD95 and CD27. A purity above 98% was achieved for all sorted populations. PBMCs were isolated right away by Lymphoprep density gradient centrifugation and were stained directly, without culture. So that batch effects would be minimized, each experiment stained and sorted samples in pairs, pairing one healthy donor with one patient.

The entire isolated RNA was reverse transcribed using the High Capacity cDNA Reverse Transcription Kit, and thus expressed TCRB transcripts were sequenced. Deep immunoSEQ sequencing was applied to naive, central memory and regulatory T cell samples, giving an average of about 3.6 million total reads per sample. Sorted cells were lysed in RLT buffer, and RNA was extracted using DNase-treated RNeasy Micro or Mini kits according to cell number. To prevent cross-contamination, every cell subset was processed on its own, while patient and healthy donor samples were processed together. The immunoSEQ multiplex PCR was used to amplify TCRB sequences from cDNA, yielding 87-bp fragments that span the CDR3 region. Sequencing of the amplicons was done on the Illumina HiSeq platform. Concerning the study's data processing: PCR bias was computationally corrected using synthetic template baselines, reads within Hamming distance 2 were collapsed, and singletons that could not be merged were discarded. By aligning reads against IMGT, V, D and J genes, CDR3 length, and insertions or deletions at six rearrangement sites were assigned. Within each subset, clonotype counts were normalized to sorted cell number, after which true diversity and Gini coefficients were computed with the tcR R package. Repertoire sharing was quantified using the overlap coefficient calculated on TCRB nucleotide sequences. Here the immuneACCESS table is served through TCRdb, limited to in-frame sequences with V and J called. Missing clones are a known gap in these copies; in checked studies unresolved V genes cover under half, and the rest lacks a known reason. V and J calls and clone size are those listed in that table; D and trimming were worked out from the DNA. Counted in this sample were almost 350,000 clones; approximately 10% of them appeared once. The top ten constitute around 1% of the sample.

The receptor chain draws on TRBV7-9 and TRBJ2-1; the D gene is unclear. The sequence was obtained from a man aged 25-45 years with type 1 diabetes. Source material: central memory CD4+ T cells from blood. The nucleotide sequence is given as TGTGCCAGCAGCTTGGAGCGTCAGGTGCGCAATGAGCAGTTCTTC. This gives the protein CASSLERQVRNEQFF.